This TCR beta chain was profiled in a study of T cell responses to AZD1222 COVID-19 vaccine. Study information: Whether given at about 4 or about 12 weeks, second doses were pooled. Study findings and constraints: CD4 TCRs linked to vaccination spanned spike, dominating at 160-218 and 743-854. White British donors predominated, females outnumbered males, and clonal diversity was possibly underestimated. Reportedly, nearly half of unique spike TCRs recognized epitopes outside B.1.351/B.1.1.7 mutations.

The data were produced by immunoSEQ multiplex PCR, yet TCRdb's version contains in-frame clones alone and is incomplete. The data contain about 100,000 clones, 88% of them singletons. The CDR3 is made up of 14 amino acids. The V gene end was trimmed by 5 bases and the J gene end by 7 bases; junction bases not matched to a gene: 8. CDR1 SGHNT and CDR2 YENEEA come from the germline V gene. Concerning this clone itself: Antigen: not known.

The J gene is TRBJ1-2, the V gene TRBV11-3; 9 positions match TRBD1. The material was peripheral blood, obtained on day 0 of AZD1222 vaccination. The sequence was obtained from an adult in good health. The CDR3 DNA reads as TGTGCCAGCAGCCCAACAGGGGGCGCGTCTGGCTACACCTTC. Encoded protein: CASSPTGGASGYTF.